This TCR beta chain was identified in a study of regulatory T cells in long-lasting Graves disease (dated by TCRdb to the early 2020s). Regarding the study in general: Persistent Graves' disease meant more than 5 years of antithyroid drug treatment with TSH receptor autoantibodies that stayed positive. Persistent Graves' disease patients in the clinical cohort had taken antithyroid drugs for 9 to 11 years on average. A total of about 35 samples underwent TCR sequencing: about 13 from persistent and about 20 from newly diagnosed Graves' disease patients. The study was registered as a clinical trial and conducted in China. Peripheral blood TCR sequencing and RNA sequencing compared persistent Graves' disease patients with newly diagnosed Graves' disease patients. The research as a whole found: The study examined only peripheral blood because the primary lesion, thyroid tissue, could not be accessed. TRBV28, TRBJ1-2 and TRBJ2-5 were preferentially used in persistent disease, while TRBV20-1 and TRBJ2-1 were favored in newly diagnosed disease. Compared with newly diagnosed patients, persistent Graves' disease patients had lower TCR Shannon entropy and fewer highly expanded clones, which suggests clonal expansion. As a limitation, the authors acknowledged that the small sample size may reduce accuracy. Persistent patients shared more public clonotypes among themselves (approximately 2,500) than newly diagnosed patients did (about 1,000). Sequencing and analysis were limited to the TCR beta chain.

CDR1 DFQATT and CDR2 SNEGSKA are derived from the germline V gene (reference sequence). Germline trimming: 3 bases from V, 3 bases from J; junction bases outside gene matches: 14. The CDR3 numbers 17 residues from cysteine through phenylalanine. Only CDR3 DNA is held: 51 bases, read in frame from base 1. To prepare the library, multiplex PCR was applied. TCRdb names Illumina HiSeq 4000 as the instrument used. TCR beta libraries were built with iRepertoire HTBI primers and Arm-PCR amplification of CDR3 regions. Before sequencing, the PCR products went through gel purification. As for the original processing: Gene usage analysis of CDR3 amino acid clonotypes relied on the 60 or so TRBV and 14 TRBJ segments identified across samples. COPE and FqMerger were used to merge filtered high-quality paired reads into contigs. Contigs were aligned with BLAST to IMGT TRBV, TRBD and TRBJ reference genes, and CDR3 was defined per IMGT. Any clonotype with a frequency above 0.1% was counted as a highly expanded clone. Shannon entropy served as the measure of repertoire diversity, while the Gini coefficient captured V-J evenness. A clonotype found in more than one individual was treated as public. The public sequencing data were trimmed at Q25 with fastp and processed into clonotypes with MiXCR by TCRdb, which kept only in-frame beta chains. Identical CDR3 proteins give one entry, which carries the most common genes and DNA. The V and J calls, along with clone size, are taken from TCRdb and not from the paper's own processing. This sample gives roughly 500,000 distinct CDR3 sequences in total; about 20% of them show up just once. 7.8% of the sample belongs to the ten largest clones.

On this clonotype: Its antigen is not yet known. Base qualities are not provided; no much larger clone lies one nucleotide away.

In light of the paper, this sample's time point label describes: persistent/refractory GD, antithyroid drugs over 5 years with positive TRAb. For both TCR sequencing and RNA sequencing, RNA was extracted from PBMCs using TRIzol. The diagnosis of Graves' disease followed American Thyroid Association guidelines. Recruitment of patients was carried out at an endocrinology department in Xi'an, China. Each patient gave about 9.1 milliliters of peripheral blood, collected in an EDTA anticoagulant tube. Ficoll Paque Plus density gradient separation was used to isolate PBMCs, and no further T cell sorting was done. An Agilent 2100 Bioanalyzer and agarose gel were used to check RNA quality, while a NanoDrop 2000 measured RNA concentration.

The chain was built from TRBV20-1 and TRBJ1-1, with 9 central nucleotides matching TRBD1. The sequence was collected from a female donor with Graves disease. Sample: peripheral blood mononuclear cells (PBMCs), taken when the disease was refractory, from a patient treated with antithyroid drugs. CDR3 protein: CSASPLTGGFWYTEAFF. The DNA reads as follows: TGCAGTGCTAGCCCTTTAACAGGGGGCTTTTGGTACACTGAAGCTTTCTTT.